The 25 T cell receptor beta chains presented below share a single source sample, sequenced in a study of cytomegalovirus exposure and HLA in healthy donors. The study ran its PCR with 60 Vbeta and 13 Jbeta primers. The data were produced by immunoSEQ multiplex PCR, yet TCRdb's version contains in-frame clones alone and is incomplete. The sample gives roughly 160,000 clones, around 85% of which show up once; almost 9.5% is in the top ten. Sequencing used PBMCs. The source of these receptors is a man aged 18 to 35 in good health and CMV-seropositive.

J is TRBJ2-3 and V is TRBV6-1; 10 bases agree with TRBD2. Trimming cost V 0 bases and J 5 bases; bases outside gene matches: 5. From germline, CDR1 is MNHNS and CDR2 SASEGT. The CDR3 consists of 16 residues. In DNA form, the CDR3 reads TGTGCCAGCAGTGAAGCTGCTAGCGGGGGTGGAGATACGCAGTATTTT. Amino acid sequence: CASSEAASGGGDTQYF.

The chain carries TRBV5-1 and TRBJ2-3; 8 bases map to TRBD2. V trimming: 7 bases; J trimming: 4 bases; junction bases outside the gene matches: 14. The CDR3 totals 16 residues. The V gene's germline CDR1 is SGHRS and CDR2 YFSETQ. CDR3 sequence (DNA): TGCGCCAGCTCTGTTTCTCTGGGACTAGTCGCAGATACGCAGTATTTT. Protein: CASSVSLGLVADTQYF.

Concerning this clone itself: Compared with germline, one end of the junction differs, possibly owing to a read error. The gene calls are TRBV6-1 and TRBJ2-3; D is perhaps TRBD1 (6 bases). CDR3 size: 13 residues. The germline V gene has CDR1 MNHNS and CDR2 SASEGT. The chain's CDR3 is CLTWATRGGTQYF. The CDR3 coding sequence is TGCCTTACATGGGCTACAAGAGGGGGTACGCAGTATTTT.

The rearrangement links TRBV4-1 to TRBJ1-5; TRBD1 is a possible D gene (5 bases). CDR3 length: 14 residues. CDR1 and CDR2 from the germline V gene are MGHRA and YSYEKL. The V and J ends lost 1 base and 4 bases respectively, with 8 bases between them. The CDR3 DNA reads TGCGCCAGCAGCCAAGTGGGGGGTAATCAGCCCCAGCATTTT. Its protein product is CASSQVGGNQPQHF.

The chain has TRBV2 and TRBJ1-2; 8 bases match TRBD1. This CDR3 has 13 amino acids. Germline V gene lookup returns CDR1 SNHLY and CDR2 FYNNEI. J was trimmed by 6 bases and V by 4 bases; bases with no gene match: 4. The CDR3 is CASSGQGSNGYTF. CDR3 sequence (DNA): TGTGCCAGCAGTGGACAGGGGAGTAATGGCTACACCTTC.

This sequence joins TRBV6-6 and TRBJ2-7, with D perhaps TRBD2 (5 bases). Per the germline V gene, CDR1 is MNHNY and CDR2 is SVGAGI (reference sequence). CDR3 length equals 12 residues. The V and J ends lost 2 bases and 6 bases respectively, with 8 bases between them. CDR3 in DNA: TGTGCCAGCAGTTACGAGGACTCCGAGCAGTACTTC. This codes for CASSYEDSEQYF.

V is TRBV6-5 and J is TRBJ2-5; possible D gene TRBD2, 6 bases. The CDR3 runs to 15 residues. From germline, CDR1 is MNHEY and CDR2 SVGAGI. V was shortened by 7 bases and J by 4 bases, with 19 bases between the two germline ends. CDR3 region: CASIPVGGPVETQYF. The CDR3 bases are TGTGCCAGCATCCCAGTGGGGGGTCCGGTAGAGACCCAGTACTTC.

The rearrangement uses TRBV7-2 and TRBJ2-3; 7 nucleotides agree with TRBD2. Germline V gene data show CDR1 as SGHTA and CDR2 as FQGNSA. The junction had 14 bases not matched to a gene; V was cut back by 3 bases and J by 5 bases. CDR3 length: 17 amino acids. CDR3 sequence (DNA): TGTGCCAGCAGCTTCAGAGTCAGACTAGCCACCCTAGATACGCAGTATTTT. Protein: CASSFRVRLATLDTQYF.

The rearrangement links TRBV12-5 to TRBJ1-1; maybe TRBD1 (5 bases). V was shortened by 5 bases and J by 9 bases, with 16 bases between the two germline ends. Germline V lookup: CDR1 LGHNT, CDR2 FRNRAP. This CDR3 is built from 13 residues. CDR3 loop: CASGPGTGEQAFF. In nucleotides, the CDR3 is TGTGCTAGTGGTCCCGGGACGGGGGAGCAAGCTTTCTTT.

The rearrangement uses TRBV5-4 and TRBJ1-3; 8 bases match TRBD1. The V segment lost 2 bases and the J segment 4 bases; nucleotides outside the gene matches: 5. The germline CDR1 and CDR2 sequences are SGHNT and YYREEE (reference sequence). The CDR3 covers 15 residues. DNA for the CDR3: TGTGCCAGCAGCTTTCAGGGGGCGATCGGAAACACCATATATTTT. Translated, it gives CASSFQGAIGNTIYF.

The gene calls are TRBV30 and TRBJ2-1; TRBD2 matches at 10 bases. CDR1 is GTSNPN and CDR2 is SVGIG in the germline V gene (reference sequence). The CDR3 length is 11 residues. The ends lost 8 bases at V and 7 bases at J; junction bases unmatched: 2. Here the CDR3 DNA reads TGTGCCGCGGGACTAGCGAATGAGCAGTTCTTC. Amino acids: CAAGLANEQFF.

The chain uses TRBV2 and TRBJ2-7; the D gene is possibly TRBD1 (6 bases). Trimming shortened V by 3 bases and J by 3 bases, and 12 bases separated the two germline ends. This CDR3 spans 14 amino acids. In germline, CDR1 is SNHLY, CDR2 FYNNEI. The CDR3 bases are TGTGCCAGCAGTGACCCAGGGGTCGGCTACGAGCAGTACTTC. Protein sequence: CASSDPGVGYEQYF.

This chain connects TRBV6-5 to TRBJ2-7; the D gene is possibly TRBD2 (6 bases). Looked up from germline, CDR1 is MNHEY and CDR2 is SVGAGI. V dropped 5 bases and J dropped 9 bases, with 11 bases sitting between them. The CDR3 loop spans 11 amino acids. CDR3 residues: CASSSGSGQYF. CDR3 bases: TGTGCCAGCAGTAGCGGGTCAGGGCAGTACTTC.

CDR3 sequence (DNA): TGTGCCTGGAGTGTGGGACAGGGGGAAAAACTGTTTTTT. The encoded protein is CAWSVGQGEKLFF. V gene TRBV30 combines with J gene TRBJ1-4; TRBD1 aligns across 10 bases. Germline loops: CDR1 GTSNPN, CDR2 SVGIG (reference sequence). This CDR3 contains 13 residues. The ends lost 0 bases at V and 8 bases at J; junction bases unmatched: 0.

The chain recombines TRBV7-6 with TRBJ2-2; 10 nucleotides line up with TRBD1. This CDR3 spans 14 amino acids. The J segment lost 7 bases and the V segment lost 5 bases, leaving 4 bases of the junction unmatched. Germline-derived CDR1 and CDR2 are SGHVS and FNYEAQ. The CDR3 region has the DNA TGTGCCAGCAGCCGACAGGGGGCTGGCGGGGAGCTGTTTTTT. This gives the protein CASSRQGAGGELFF. The full variable domain, completed using reference TRBV7-6 and TRBJ2-2, is GAGVSQSPRYKVTKRGQDVALRCDPISGHVSLYWYRQALGQGPEFLTYFNYEAQQDKSGLPNDRFSAERPEGSISTLTIQRTEQRDSAMYRCASSRQGAGGELFFGEGSRLTVL.

J is TRBJ2-1 and V is TRBV10-3, with 9 positions matching TRBD2. V was pared by 4 bases and J by 0 bases, with 4 bases of the junction left unmatched. The CDR3 has 16 residues. Germline loops: CDR1 ENHRY, CDR2 SYGVKD. The CDR3 bases are TGTGCCATCAGTGGGACTAGCGATTACTCCTACAATGAGCAGTTCTTC. It translates to CAISGTSDYSYNEQFF.

The J gene is TRBJ1-1, the V gene TRBV27; D ambiguous. V lost 6 bases, J lost 0 bases, and 5 bases lay in between. CDR1 and CDR2 (germline): MNHEY, SMNVEV (reference sequence). The CDR3 has 12 residues. CDR3 sequence reads: CASRELNTEAFF. DNA of the CDR3: TGTGCCAGCAGGGAGTTGAACACTGAAGCTTTCTTT.

V and J are TRBV9 and TRBJ2-3, with 8 bases fitting TRBD2. Germline-derived CDR1 and CDR2 are SGDLS and YYNGEE. The CDR3 is 14 residues long. The trim removed 4 bases at V and 5 bases at J, leaving 6 bases unmatched. As DNA, the CDR3 is TGTGCCAGCAGCCGACGGGGGGGAATAGATACGCAGTATTTT. Translated, it gives CASSRRGGIDTQYF.

The chain employs TRBV11-3 and TRBJ2-2, with 11 bases fitting TRBD1. J gave up 6 bases and V 3 bases, and 3 bases lay outside the gene matches. This CDR3 spans 15 amino acids. Germline V lookup: CDR1 SGHNT, CDR2 YENEEA. CDR3 protein: CASSLGQGEAGELFF. CDR3 sequence (DNA): TGTGCCAGCAGCTTGGGACAGGGGGAGGCCGGGGAGCTGTTTTTT.

The chain links TRBV7-9 to TRBJ2-3; 10 positions match TRBD2. With V trimmed by 3 bases and J by 5 bases, 14 bases remained unmatched. This CDR3 is built from 18 residues. Germline V lookup: CDR1 SEHNR, CDR2 FQNEAQ (reference sequence). CDR3 bases: TGTGCCAGCAGCTTTTTAGGCATACTAGCGGGGTACGGAGATACGCAGTATTTT. Its protein is CASSFLGILAGYGDTQYF.

The V gene is TRBV5-4, the J gene TRBJ2-5; 8 bases are a match to TRBD1. V shed 3 bases, J shed 2 bases, and the junction held 3 bases outside the gene matches. CDR1 is SGHNT, CDR2 YYREEE, per germline (reference sequence). This CDR3 is 14 amino acids long. CDR3 sequence reads: CASSSGDRQETQYF. In DNA form, the CDR3 reads TGTGCCAGCAGCTCGGGGGACAGGCAAGAGACCCAGTACTTC.

The V gene is TRBV7-9, the J gene TRBJ2-7, with unresolved D. CDR1 is SEHNR, CDR2 FQNEAQ, per germline (reference sequence). The CDR3 is 14 residues long. V gave up 0 bases and J gave up 0 bases, with 6 bases separating them. CDR3 sequence reads: CASSLAGSSYEQYF. CDR3 DNA sequence: TGTGCCAGCAGCTTAGCCGGTAGCTCCTACGAGCAGTACTTC.

The CDR3, as DNA: TGTGCCAGCAGCCAAGATCCGCACAGTTCGAATGAGCAGTTCTTC. Amino acids: CASSQDPHSSNEQFF. The chain is built from TRBV4-2 and TRBJ2-1; D call uncertain. Per germline, CDR1 LGHNA and CDR2 YNFKEQ. The length of the CDR3 is 15 residues. The V gene lost 0 bases and the J gene lost 7 bases, with 13 bases spanning the gap.

This chain joins TRBV5-1 and TRBJ2-7; 11 bases are a match to TRBD1. Germline lookup yields CDR1 SGHRS and CDR2 YFSETQ. The CDR3 sequence is 16 residues long. Losses at the gene ends were 0 bases for V and 2 bases for J; bases not matched to a gene: 4. Here the CDR3 reads CASSLAWDRGAYEQYF. DNA of the CDR3: TGCGCCAGCAGCTTGGCCTGGGACAGGGGGGCCTACGAGCAGTACTTC.

The chain recombines TRBV7-9 with TRBJ2-3; 7 bases fit TRBD1. This CDR3 comprises 16 residues. V lost 1 base, J lost 2 bases, and 6 bases stayed unmatched. CDR1 SEHNR and CDR2 FQNEAQ come from the germline V gene (reference sequence). The CDR3 reads CASSLGQGPYTDTQYF. The CDR3 DNA reads TGTGCCAGCAGCTTAGGACAGGGCCCTTACACAGATACGCAGTATTTT.